A selection of T cell receptor beta chains follows, all from one sample in a study of CD8 T cells in ankylosing spondylitis. MiXCR, applied by TCRdb to the 5' RACE reads, yields one record per CDR3 protein. The data show over 130,000 distinct CDR3 sequences, approximately 44% seen once. Sequencing input: synovial fluid, either unsorted or a sorted T cell fraction (not recorded which). Receptor source: a male donor with ankylosing spondylitis. The CDR3 runs from the conserved cysteine through the conserved F or W. The order of the fields is J gene, clone size, D gene, V gene, CDR3 length, CDR3 DNA, CDR3 protein. The D gene is left open where the match is weak. Clone size is not always given. Where it is, it says once, few, many or a class for expanded clones.

>TRBJ1-1|.|.|TRBV29-1|12
TGCAGCGTTGAAGACGGCGCAAATGAAGCTTTCTTT
CSVEDGANEAFF
>TRBJ2-3|.|.|TRBV12-3/TRBV12-4|15
TGTGCCAGCAGTTCCGGCGGTAGCGAGGCAGATACGCAGTATTTT
CASSSGGSEADTQYF
>TRBJ2-4|once|.|TRBV20-1|13
TGCAGTGGAGAGGTGCCCCCCAAAAACATTCAGTACTTC
CSGEVPPKNIQYF
>TRBJ2-6|.|.|TRBV10-3|14
TGTGCCATCAGTGATTACTCTGGGGCCAACGTCCTGACTTTC
CAISDYSGANVLTF
>TRBJ2-7|.|.|TRBV12-3/TRBV12-4|11
TGTGCCAGCAGCCCCGGCCAAGAGCAGTACTTC
CASSPGQEQYF
>TRBJ2-5|.|TRBD2|TRBV7-3|14
TGTGCCAGCAGCTTAGGACTAGCGGCATCGACCCAGTACTTC
CASSLGLAASTQYF
>TRBJ2-1|.|TRBD2|TRBV12-3/TRBV12-4|18
TGTGCCAGCAGTTATACTACACTAGCGGGAGGGCCCTACAATGAGCAGTTCTTC
CASSYTTLAGGPYNEQFF
>TRBJ1-2|.|.|TRBV20-1|13
TGCAGTGCCAGAGATCCGGGCAGCTATGGCTACACCTTC
CSARDPGSYGYTF
>TRBJ1-1|.|.|TRBV5-5|18
TGTGCCAGCAGCTTGGCCTCATCGGGGTATCTTGTACATGCTGAAGCTTTCTTT
CASSLASSGYLVHAEAFF
>TRBJ2-7|.|.|TRBV7-9|13
TGTGCCAGCAGCCCTAGACTTACCTACGAGCAGTACTTC
CASSPRLTYEQYF
>TRBJ2-1|.|.|TRBV11-3|14
TGTGCCAGCAGCTTAGATGGGGGGCCCATGGTACCGTTCTTC
CASSLDGGPMVPFF
>TRBJ1-5|.|TRBD1|TRBV29-1|18
TGCAGCGTTGAACATACCGGGACAGGGTATAGGAGCAATCAGCCCCAGCATTTT
CSVEHTGTGYRSNQPQHF
>TRBJ2-1|many|TRBD2|TRBV7-8|15
TGTGCCAGCAGCGCAAACGGGAGGACTTACAATGAGCAGTTCTTC
CASSANGRTYNEQFF
>TRBJ2-2|.|TRBD2|TRBV6-4|15
TGTGCCAGCAGTGACTCTGCGGGAGGCACCGGGGAGCTGTTTTTT
CASSDSAGGTGELFF
>TRBJ2-7|.|TRBD2|TRBV6-1|17
TGTGCCAGCAGCCGGACTAGCGGGGGGGGGAGCTCCTACGAGCAGTACTTC
CASSRTSGGGSSYEQYF
>TRBJ1-5|.|TRBD1|TRBV12-3/TRBV12-4|18
TGTGCCAGCAGTTTAGCTCCGGGACAGGGAGATAGCAATCAGCCCCAGCATTTT
CASSLAPGQGDSNQPQHF
>TRBJ1-2|.|.|TRBV20-1|12
TGCAGTGCTAATCAGGCTCTCTATGGCTACACCTTC
CSANQALYGYTF
>TRBJ2-3|once|TRBD2|TRBV30|12
TGTGCCTGGAGTGCCGCGGGAGTCGCGCAGTATTTT
CAWSAAGVAQYF
>TRBJ2-1|.|TRBD1|TRBV7-6|16
TGTGCCAGCAGCCCGGTCACAGGGGGCTCCTACAATGAGCAGTTCTTC
CASSPVTGGSYNEQFF
>TRBJ1-1|.|.|TRBV4-1|16
TGCGCCAGCAGCCAAGATTTTTCGGTAGAGGACACTGAAGCTTTCTTT
CASSQDFSVEDTEAFF
>TRBJ1-1|few|.|TRBV9|15
TGTGCCAGCAGCGTCCCTCCGGAGGGGAACACTGAAGCTTTCTTT
CASSVPPEGNTEAFF
>TRBJ1-1|.|.|TRBV21-1|12
TGTGCCAGCAGCAAAACCGGGACTGAAGCTTTCTTT
CASSKTGTEAFF
>TRBJ1-2|.|.|TRBV12-3/TRBV12-4|15
TGTGCCAGCAGTCCTAGTGGATGGGGGTCGTATGGCTACACCTTC
CASSPSGWGSYGYTF
>TRBJ2-2|.|TRBD1|TRBV5-4|19
TGTGCCAGCAGCTTGCTCTGGTTAGGGGGCGCCTGGAACACCGGGGAGCTGTTTTTT
CASSLLWLGGAWNTGELFF
>TRBJ1-2|.|.|TRBV28|13
TGTGCCAGCAGTCCAGACACGGTCTATGGCTACACCTTC
CASSPDTVYGYTF
>TRBJ1-1|.|.|TRBV12-3/TRBV12-4|15
TGTGCCAGCAGTTTATACGGGTTTATGAGGACTGAAGCTTTCTTT
CASSLYGFMRTEAFF
>TRBJ2-7|.|.|TRBV6-5|15
TGTGCCAGCAGTTACGGGCTAGCCCCGACCTACGAGCAGTACTTC
CASSYGLAPTYEQYF
>TRBJ2-3|.|.|TRBV27|15
TGTGCCAGCAGTTTATCGGAGGTAGCCGCAGATACGCAGTATTTT
CASSLSEVAADTQYF